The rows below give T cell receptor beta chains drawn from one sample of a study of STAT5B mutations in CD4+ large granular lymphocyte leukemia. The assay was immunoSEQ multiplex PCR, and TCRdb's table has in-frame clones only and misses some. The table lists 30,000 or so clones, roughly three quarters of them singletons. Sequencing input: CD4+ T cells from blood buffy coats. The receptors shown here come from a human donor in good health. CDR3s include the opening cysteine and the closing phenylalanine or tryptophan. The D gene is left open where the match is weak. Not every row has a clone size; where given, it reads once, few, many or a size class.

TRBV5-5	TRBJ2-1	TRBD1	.	TGTGCCAGCAGCAGGGGGGGACAGGGGGCGCTTGTTGAGCAGTTCTTC	CASSRGGQGALVEQFF
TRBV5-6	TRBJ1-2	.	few	TGTGCCACCACTGACAGGAACTATGGCTACACCTTC	CATTDRNYGYTF
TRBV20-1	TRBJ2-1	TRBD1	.	TGCAGCCTTAACAGGGGAGATGAGCAGTTCTTC	CSLNRGDEQFF
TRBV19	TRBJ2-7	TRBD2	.	TGTGCCAGTAGTATGTGGAGCGGGAGCTCCTACGAGCAGTACTTC	CASSMWSGSSYEQYF
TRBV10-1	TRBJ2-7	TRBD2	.	TGCGCCAGCAGTCTTCCCGTTGTGGATAGCGGGAGGTACGAGCAGTACTTC	CASSLPVVDSGRYEQYF
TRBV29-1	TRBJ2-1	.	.	TGCAGCGCTGACACAGGCACAACTTACAATGAGCAGTTCTTC	CSADTGTTYNEQFF
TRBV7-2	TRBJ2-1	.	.	TGTGCCAGCGCAGGGTCCGCGCGGGTAAATGAGCAGTTCTTC	CASAGSARVNEQFF
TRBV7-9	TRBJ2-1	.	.	TGTGCCAGCAGCCGAAACCCGGGGAATGAGCAGTTCTTC	CASSRNPGNEQFF
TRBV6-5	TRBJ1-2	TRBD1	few	TGTGCCAGCAGGATGACAGGGATTTACGGTGGCTACACCTTC	CASRMTGIYGGYTF
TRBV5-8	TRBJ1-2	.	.	TGTGCCAGCAGCTTGGGAACAGGAATTCACTATGGCTACACCTTC	CASSLGTGIHYGYTF
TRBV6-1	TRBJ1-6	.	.	TGTGCCAGCAGTGAATACGGCTCCTATTCACCCCTCCACTTT	CASSEYGSYSPLHF
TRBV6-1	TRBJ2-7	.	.	TGTGCCAGCAGTGAAGCGCTGGGACGGACCTACAAGCAGTACTTC	CASSEALGRTYKQYF
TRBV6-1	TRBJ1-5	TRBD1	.	TGTGCCAGCAGTGCCACAGGGGACCAGCCCCAGCATTTT	CASSATGDQPQHF
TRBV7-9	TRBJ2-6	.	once	TGTGCCAGCAGCCCCGACTATTTGGCCAACGTCCTGACTTTC	CASSPDYLANVLTF
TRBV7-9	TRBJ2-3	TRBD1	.	TGTGCCAGCAGCTTTACAGGGGGAGAAGATACGCAGTATTTT	CASSFTGGEDTQYF
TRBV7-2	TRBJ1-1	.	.	TGTGCCAGCAGCGGAGGACCGAACACTGAAGCTTTCTTT	CASSGGPNTEAFF
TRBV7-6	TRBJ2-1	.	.	TGTGCCAGCAGCTTACGGCAGACCACCTACAATGAGCAGTTCTTC	CASSLRQTTYNEQFF
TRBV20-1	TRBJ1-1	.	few	TGCAGGGTCGGGGGGGGCACTGAAGCTTTCTTT	CRVGGGTEAFF
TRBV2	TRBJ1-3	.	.	TGTGCCAGCTTTGACGGTTTCTCTGGAAACACCATATATTTT	CASFDGFSGNTIYF
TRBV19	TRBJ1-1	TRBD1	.	TGTGCCAGTACTAGCAGGGGGCTGACTGAAGCTTTCTTT	CASTSRGLTEAFF
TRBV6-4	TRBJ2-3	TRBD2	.	TGTGCCAGCAGTCAGCGGGCGGGGGGCAGCACAGATACGCAGTATTTT	CASSQRAGGSTDTQYF
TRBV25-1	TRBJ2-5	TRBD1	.	TGTGCCAGTACAGGGGGCCTAGAGACCCAGTACTTC	CASTGGLETQYF
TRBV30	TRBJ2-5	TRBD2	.	TGTGCCTGGAGTCAGACTAGCGGGGGGCCCGTAGAGACCCAGTACTTC	CAWSQTSGGPVETQYF